The T cell receptor (beta chain) described here comes from a study of blood T cell repertoires in COVID-19. Assay used: immunoSEQ multiplex PCR; TCRdb lists only in-frame clones, some missing. Altogether 400,000 or so clones are present, more than 70% being singletons, with the ten largest covering 1.9%. The germline V gene encodes CDR1 SGDLS and CDR2 YYNGEE. Trimming stripped 0 bases from V and 5 bases from J, with 8 bases between. The CDR3 contains 13 residues. This TCR was recovered from a man in his forties in a cohort exposed to, infected with or recovered from COVID-19 (not recorded which). Sequencing was performed on PBMCs or T cells enriched from blood (not recorded which). The genes are TRBV9 and TRBJ1-1; unclear D gene. CDR3 nucleotides: TGTGCCAGCAGCGTAGGAGGAGAGACTGAAGCTTTCTTT. It yields the protein CASSVGGETEAFF. Drawing the rest from reference TRBV9 and TRBJ1-1, the complete variable domain is DSGVTQTPKHLITATGQRVTLRCSPRSGDLSVYWYQQSLDQGLQFLIQYYNGEERAKGNILERFSAQQFPDLHSELNLSSLELGDSALYFCASSVGGETEAFFGQGTRLTVV.